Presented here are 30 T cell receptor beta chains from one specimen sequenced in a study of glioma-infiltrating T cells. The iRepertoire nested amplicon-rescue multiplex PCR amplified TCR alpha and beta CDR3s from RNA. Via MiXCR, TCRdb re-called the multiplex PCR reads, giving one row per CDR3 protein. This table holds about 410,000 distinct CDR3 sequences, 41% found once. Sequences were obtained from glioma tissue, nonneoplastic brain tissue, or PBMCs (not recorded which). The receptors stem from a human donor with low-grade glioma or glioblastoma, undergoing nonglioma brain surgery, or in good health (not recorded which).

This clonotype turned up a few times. The CDR3 bases are TGTGCCATGGGACAGGACAACACTGAAGCTTTCTTT. It is translated as CAMGQDNTEAFF. The chain recombines TRBV10-3 with TRBJ1-1; 8 bases are shared with TRBD1. Germline values: CDR1 ENHRY, CDR2 SYGVKD. The CDR3 contains 12 residues. The ends lost 9 bases at V and 2 bases at J; junction bases unmatched: 2.

The CDR3: CASSQAIYEQYF. DNA for the CDR3: TGTGCCAGCAGCCAAGCCATCTACGAGCAGTACTTC. The V and J genes are TRBV3-1 and TRBJ2-7; D is unresolved. CDR3 size: 12 residues. Trimming removed 1 base at V and 3 bases at J, with 4 bases between. CDR1 is LGHDT, CDR2 YNNKEL, per germline (reference sequence).

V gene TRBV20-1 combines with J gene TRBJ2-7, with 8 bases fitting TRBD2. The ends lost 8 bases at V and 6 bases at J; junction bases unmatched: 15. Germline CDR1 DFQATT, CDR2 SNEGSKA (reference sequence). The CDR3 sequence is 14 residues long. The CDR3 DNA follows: TGCAGTACCCGCCGGGCCAGCGGGAGTGGCGAGCAGTACTTC. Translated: CSTRRASGSGEQYF.

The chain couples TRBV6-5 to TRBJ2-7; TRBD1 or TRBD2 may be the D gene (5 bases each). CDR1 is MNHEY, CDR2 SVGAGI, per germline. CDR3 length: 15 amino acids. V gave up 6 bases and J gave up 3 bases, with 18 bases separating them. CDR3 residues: CASSAQGWGYYEQYF. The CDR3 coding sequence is TGTGCCAGCAGCGCCCAAGGGTGGGGGTACTACGAGCAGTACTTC.

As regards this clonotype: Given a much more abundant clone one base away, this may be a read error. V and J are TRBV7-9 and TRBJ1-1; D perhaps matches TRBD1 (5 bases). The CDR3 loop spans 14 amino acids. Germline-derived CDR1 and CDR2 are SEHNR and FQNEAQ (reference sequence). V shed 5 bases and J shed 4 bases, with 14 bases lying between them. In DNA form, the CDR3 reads TGTGCCAGCAGCCCCCTCCCGGGGGGCACTGAAGCTTTCTTT. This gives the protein CASSPLPGGTEAFF. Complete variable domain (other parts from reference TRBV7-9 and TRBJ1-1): DTGVSQNPRHKITKRGQNVTFRCDPISEHNRLYWYRQTLGQGPEFLTYFQNEAQLEKSRLLSDRFSAERPKGSFSTLEIQRTEQGDSAMYLCASSPLPGGTEAFFGQGTRLTVV.

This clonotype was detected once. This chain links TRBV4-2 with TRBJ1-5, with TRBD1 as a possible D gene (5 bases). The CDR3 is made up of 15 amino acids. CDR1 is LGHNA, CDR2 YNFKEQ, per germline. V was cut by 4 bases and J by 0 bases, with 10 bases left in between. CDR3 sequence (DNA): TGTGCCAGCAGCCTTACAGGTCTTAGCAATCAGCCCCAGCATTTT. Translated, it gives CASSLTGLSNQPQHF.

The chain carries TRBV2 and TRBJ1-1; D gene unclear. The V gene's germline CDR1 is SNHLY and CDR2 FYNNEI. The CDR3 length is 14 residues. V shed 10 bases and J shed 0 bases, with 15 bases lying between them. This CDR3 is CATRSTEMNTEAFF. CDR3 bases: TGTGCCACCCGGTCTACAGAGATGAACACTGAAGCTTTCTTT. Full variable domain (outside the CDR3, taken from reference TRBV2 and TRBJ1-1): EPEVTQTPSHQVTQMGQEVILRCVPISNHLYFYWYRQILGQKVEFLVSFYNNEISEKSEIFDDQFSVERPDGSNFTLKIRSTKLEDSAMYFCATRSTEMNTEAFFGQGTRLTVV.

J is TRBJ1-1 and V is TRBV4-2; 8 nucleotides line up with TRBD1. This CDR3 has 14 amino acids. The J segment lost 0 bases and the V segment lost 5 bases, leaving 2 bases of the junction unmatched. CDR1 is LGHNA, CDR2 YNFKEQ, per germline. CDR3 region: CASSGDRMNTEAFF. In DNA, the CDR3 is TGTGCCAGCAGCGGGGACAGGATGAACACTGAAGCTTTCTTT.

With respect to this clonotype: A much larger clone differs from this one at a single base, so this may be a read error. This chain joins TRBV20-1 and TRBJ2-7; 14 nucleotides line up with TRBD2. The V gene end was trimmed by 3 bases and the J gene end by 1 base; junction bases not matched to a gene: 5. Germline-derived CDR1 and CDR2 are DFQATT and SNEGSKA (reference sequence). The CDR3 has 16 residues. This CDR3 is CSASPGTSGGSYEQYF. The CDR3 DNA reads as TGCAGTGCTAGTCCCGGGACTAGCGGGGGATCCTACGAGCAGTACTTC.

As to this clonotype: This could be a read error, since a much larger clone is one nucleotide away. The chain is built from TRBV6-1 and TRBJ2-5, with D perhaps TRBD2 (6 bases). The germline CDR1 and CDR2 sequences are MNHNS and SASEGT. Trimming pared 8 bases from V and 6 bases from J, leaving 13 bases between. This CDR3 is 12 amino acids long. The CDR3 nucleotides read TGTGCCAGCGGTCCACGGGAGCAGACCCAGTACTTC. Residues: CASGPREQTQYF.

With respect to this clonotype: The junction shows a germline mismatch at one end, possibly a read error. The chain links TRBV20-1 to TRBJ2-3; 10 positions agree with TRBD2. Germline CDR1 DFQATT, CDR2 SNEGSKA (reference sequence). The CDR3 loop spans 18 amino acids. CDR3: CSARDPEATSGDTDTRFF. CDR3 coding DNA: TGCAGTGCTAGAGATCCAGAGGCAACTAGCGGGGACACAGATACGCGGTTTTTT.

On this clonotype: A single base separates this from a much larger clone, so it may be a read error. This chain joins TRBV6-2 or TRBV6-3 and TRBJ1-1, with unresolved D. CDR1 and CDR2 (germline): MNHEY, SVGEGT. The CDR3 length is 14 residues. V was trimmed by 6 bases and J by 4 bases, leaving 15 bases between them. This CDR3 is CASSQRIMGTEAFF. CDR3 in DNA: TGTGCCAGCAGCCAACGAATTATGGGCACTGAAGCTTTCTTT.

The CDR3 sequence is CASSLAAGTSSRITGELFF. The CDR3 region has the DNA TGTGCCAGCAGCTTAGCCGCCGGGACCTCTAGCCGGATTACCGGGGAGCTGTTTTTT. V and J are TRBV7-2 and TRBJ2-2, with D perhaps matching TRBD1 or TRBD2 (5 bases each). The CDR3 is made up of 19 amino acids. The ends were cut back, 0 bases at V and 5 bases at J, with 22 bases in the middle. Germline CDR1 and CDR2: SGHTA and FQGNSA.

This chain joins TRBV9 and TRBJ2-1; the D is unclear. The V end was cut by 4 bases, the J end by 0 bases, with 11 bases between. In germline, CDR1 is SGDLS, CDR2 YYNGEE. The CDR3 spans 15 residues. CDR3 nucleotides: TGTGCCAGCAGCCTGAGCGCCCCCTCCTACAATGAGCAGTTCTTC. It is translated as CASSLSAPSYNEQFF.

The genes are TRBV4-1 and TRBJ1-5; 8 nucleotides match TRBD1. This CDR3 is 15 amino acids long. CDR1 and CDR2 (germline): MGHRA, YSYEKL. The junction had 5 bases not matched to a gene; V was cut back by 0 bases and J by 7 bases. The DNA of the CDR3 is TGCGCCAGCAGCCAAGAGCCAGGGGGCGGGCAGCCCCAGCATTTT. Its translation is CASSQEPGGGQPQHF.

CDR3: CASSFSGSPGTQYF. The CDR3 bases are TGTGCCAGCAGTTTTAGCGGGAGTCCAGGTACGCAGTATTTT. The gene calls are TRBV5-4 and TRBJ2-3, with 9 bases that match TRBD2. V lost 5 bases and J lost 8; bases outside the gene matches: 9. Germline V lookup: CDR1 SGHNT, CDR2 YYREEE (reference sequence). This CDR3 has 14 amino acids.

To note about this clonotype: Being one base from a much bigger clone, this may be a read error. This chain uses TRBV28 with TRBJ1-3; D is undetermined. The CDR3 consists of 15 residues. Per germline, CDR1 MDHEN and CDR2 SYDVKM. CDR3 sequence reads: CTSKRNLVSGNTIYF. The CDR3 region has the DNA TGTACCAGCAAGCGGAATTTGGTCTCTGGAAACACCATATATTTT.

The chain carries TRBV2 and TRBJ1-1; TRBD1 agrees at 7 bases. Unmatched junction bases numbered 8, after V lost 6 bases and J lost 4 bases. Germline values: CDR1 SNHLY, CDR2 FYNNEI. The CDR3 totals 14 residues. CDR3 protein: CASSATGVSTEAFF. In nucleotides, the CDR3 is TGTGCCAGCAGCGCTACAGGGGTCTCCACTGAAGCTTTCTTT. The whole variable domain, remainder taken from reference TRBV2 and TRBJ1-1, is EPEVTQTPSHQVTQMGQEVILRCVPISNHLYFYWYRQILGQKVEFLVSFYNNEISEKSEIFDDQFSVERPDGSNFTLKIRSTKLEDSAMYFCASSATGVSTEAFFGQGTRLTVV.

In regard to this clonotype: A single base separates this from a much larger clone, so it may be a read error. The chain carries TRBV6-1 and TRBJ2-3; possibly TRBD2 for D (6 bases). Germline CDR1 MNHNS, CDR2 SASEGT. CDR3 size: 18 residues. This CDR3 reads CASSPTALDWRGTDTQCF. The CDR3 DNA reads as TGTGCCAGCAGTCCAACGGCCCTAGACTGGCGGGGCACAGATACGCAGTGTTTT.

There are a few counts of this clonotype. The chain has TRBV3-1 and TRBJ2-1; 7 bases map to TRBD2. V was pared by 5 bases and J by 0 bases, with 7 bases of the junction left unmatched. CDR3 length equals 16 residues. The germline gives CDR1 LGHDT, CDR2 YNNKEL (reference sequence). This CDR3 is CASSGGVQSSYNEQFF. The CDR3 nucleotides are TGTGCCAGCAGCGGGGGGGTCCAAAGCTCCTACAATGAGCAGTTCTTC.

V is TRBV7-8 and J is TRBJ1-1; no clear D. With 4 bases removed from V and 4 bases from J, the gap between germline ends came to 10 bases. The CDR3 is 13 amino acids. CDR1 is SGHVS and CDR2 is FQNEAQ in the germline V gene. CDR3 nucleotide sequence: TGTGCCAGCAGCTCCTTCGGAGGCACTGAAGCTTTCTTT. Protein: CASSSFGGTEAFF.

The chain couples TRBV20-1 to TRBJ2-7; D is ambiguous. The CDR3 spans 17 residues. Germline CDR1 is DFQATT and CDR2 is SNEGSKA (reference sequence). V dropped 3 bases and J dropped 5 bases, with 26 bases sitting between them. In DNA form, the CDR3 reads TGCAGTGCTAGTTCACCGTTGTTAAGACCCCCTTTAGACGAGCAGTACTTC. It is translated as CSASSPLLRPPLDEQYF.

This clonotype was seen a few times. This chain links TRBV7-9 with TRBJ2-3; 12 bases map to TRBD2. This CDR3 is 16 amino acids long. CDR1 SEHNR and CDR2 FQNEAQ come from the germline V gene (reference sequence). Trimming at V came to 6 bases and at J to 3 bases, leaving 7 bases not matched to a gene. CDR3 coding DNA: TGTGCCAGCAGGACCCTAACTAGCGGGAGGACAGATACGCAGTATTTT. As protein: CASRTLTSGRTDTQYF.

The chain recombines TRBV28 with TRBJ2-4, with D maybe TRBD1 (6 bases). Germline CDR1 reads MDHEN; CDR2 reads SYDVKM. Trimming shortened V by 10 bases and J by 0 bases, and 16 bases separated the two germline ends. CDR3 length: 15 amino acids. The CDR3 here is CATRDRYLAKNIQYF. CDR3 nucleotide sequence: TGTGCCACCCGAGACAGGTACCTAGCCAAAAACATTCAGTACTTC.

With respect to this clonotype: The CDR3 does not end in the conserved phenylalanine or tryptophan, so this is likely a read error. CDR3 sequence reads: CSAKPGQALNEQFS. CDR3 bases: TGCAGTGCTAAACCGGGACAGGCTTTGAATGAGCAGTTCTCC. The rearrangement links TRBV20-1 to TRBJ2-1; 8 nucleotides agree with TRBD1. CDR1 is DFQATT and CDR2 is SNEGSKA in the germline V gene (reference sequence). Trimming took 4 bases from V and 7 from J; bases not matched to a gene: 9. This CDR3 region has 14 residues.

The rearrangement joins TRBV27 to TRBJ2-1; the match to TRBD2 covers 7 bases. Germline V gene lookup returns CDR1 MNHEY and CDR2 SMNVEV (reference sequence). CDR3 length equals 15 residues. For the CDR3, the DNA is TGTGTTAGCAGTTTAGTGACTAGCAGCTACAATGAGCAGTTCTTC. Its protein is CVSSLVTSSYNEQFF.

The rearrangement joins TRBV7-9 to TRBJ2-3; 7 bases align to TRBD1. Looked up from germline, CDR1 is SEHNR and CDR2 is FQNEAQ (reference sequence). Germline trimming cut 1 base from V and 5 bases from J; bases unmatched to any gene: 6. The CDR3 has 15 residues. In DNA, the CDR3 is TGTGCCAGCAGCTTAGAGCCAGGGGGAAAAGATACGCAGTATTTT. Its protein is CASSLEPGGKDTQYF.

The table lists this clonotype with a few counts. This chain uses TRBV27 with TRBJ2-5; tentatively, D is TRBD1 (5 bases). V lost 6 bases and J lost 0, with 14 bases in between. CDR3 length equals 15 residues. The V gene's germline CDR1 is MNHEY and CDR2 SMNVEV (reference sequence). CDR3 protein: CASSKGVRHQETQYF. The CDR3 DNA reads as TGTGCCAGCAGCAAAGGGGTCAGGCACCAAGAGACCCAGTACTTC.

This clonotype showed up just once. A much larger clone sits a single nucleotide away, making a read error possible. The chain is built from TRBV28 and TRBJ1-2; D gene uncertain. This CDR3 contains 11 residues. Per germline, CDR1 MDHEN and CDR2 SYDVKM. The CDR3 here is CATWHARGYTF. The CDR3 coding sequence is TGTGCTACCTGGCATGCTAGAGGCTACACCTTC.

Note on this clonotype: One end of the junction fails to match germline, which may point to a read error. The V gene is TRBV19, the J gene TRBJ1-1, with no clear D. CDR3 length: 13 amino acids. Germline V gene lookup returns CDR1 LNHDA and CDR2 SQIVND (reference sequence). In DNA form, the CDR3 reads TGTGCCAGTAGTTTATCTGGGAACACTAAAGCTTTCTTT. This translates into CASSLSGNTKAFF.